The sequence of this T cell receptor beta chain was determined in a study of OX40 agonist ivuxolimab in advanced cancers. Study context: Three individuals attained partial responses, comprising one hepatocellular carcinoma case and two cutaneous melanoma cases. Study observations and caveats: In the 0.1 to 3.0 mg/kg range, CD4+ and CD8+ blood T cells had expanded clonally by week 6. Normalized expansion of T-cell clones was also low for some nonresponders. Expanded clones tended on average to be more numerous among CD8+ T cells than CD4+.

Sequenced by immunoSEQ multiplex PCR; TCRdb stores in-frame clones only, minus some. The sample contains 70,000 to 75,000 clones, 85% to 90% of which appear only once. Turning to this clone: The antigen remains unidentified.

The germline CDR1 and CDR2 sequences are SGHTA and FQGNSA. CDR3 length equals 14 residues. V lost 3 bases, J lost 7 bases, and 13 bases lay in between. The V call is TRBV7-2, the J call TRBJ2-1, with D possibly TRBD2 on 5 matching bases. The clonotype originates from an adult with an advanced solid tumor such as melanoma, head and neck, liver or kidney cancer. The specimen was CD4+ or CD8+ T cells sorted from blood, collected in a trial of the OX40 agonist ivuxolimab. CDR3 amino acids: CASSLGGRGNEQFF. Written as DNA, the CDR3 is TGTGCCAGCAGCTTGGGTGGACGAGGGAATGAGCAGTTCTTC.